This T cell receptor beta chain is drawn from a study of T-cell memory formation after mild COVID-19. For the study at large: Clustering of TCRs was largely donor specific.

Study results and limitations: Some clones that responded were present in memory (sampled pre-infection), which suggests cross-reactive memory joined.

This clonotype has only a few counts. What it recognizes is unknown. TCR alpha and TCR beta cDNA libraries carrying sample barcodes and UMIs came from 5'RACE with constant-segment primers. MiXCR, applied by TCRdb to the 5' RACE reads, yields one record per CDR3 protein. The sample includes about half a million distinct CDR3 sequences, 15% to 20% seen only once; the top ten take about 12%. Germline assignment: CDR1 MNHEY and CDR2 SVGAGI. The CDR3 loop spans 19 amino acids. Trimming removed 5 bases from V and 0 bases from J; junction bases left unmatched: 8. Input material: PBMCs or a T cell subset sorted from them (not recorded which). The TCR was taken from an adult woman who had mild COVID-19 (a few samples of this study predate the infection). Cell type and time point are not known. The chain joins TRBV6-5 to TRBJ2-3; 16 bases are a match to TRBD2. The CDR3 DNA sequence: TGTGCCAGCAGTCCCTTACCGGGACTAGCGGGGGGGAGCACAGATACGCAGTATTTT. The encoded protein is CASSPLPGLAGGSTDTQYF.